A selection of T cell receptor beta chains follows, all from one sample in a study of blood T cell repertoires in COVID-19. Data came from immunoSEQ multiplex PCR; TCRdb stores just in-frame clones and leaves some out. The sample has about 160,000 clones, roughly 84% seen once; the top ten hold less than 20%. The specimen sequenced was PBMCs or T cells enriched from blood (not recorded which). The receptors were sampled from a man aged 60 to 75 who had recovered from COVID-19. Both conserved end residues are part of each CDR3. Fields, in order: D gene, clone size, J gene, V gene, CDR3 DNA, CDR3 protein. D genes are given only for firm matches. Size tells how often a clone was seen (once, few, many) or the class of an expanded clone, and some rows leave it out.

D: NA
size: NA
J: TRBJ2-7
V: TRBV7-9
DNA: TGTGCCAGCAGTCCCCCTTCCTCCTACGAGCAGTACTTC
CDR3: CASSPPSSYEQYF

D: TRBD1
size: NA
J: TRBJ2-3
V: TRBV29-1
DNA: TGCAGCGTTGTCTACGGGGACAGAAGCACAGATACGCAGTATTTT
CDR3: CSVVYGDRSTDTQYF

D: TRBD1
size: once
J: TRBJ2-3
V: TRBV11-2
DNA: TGTGCCAGCAGCCGGACAGGGGGCACAGATACGCAGTATTTT
CDR3: CASSRTGGTDTQYF

D: NA
size: NA
J: TRBJ2-7
V: TRBV6-5
DNA: TGTGCCAGCACCACCTCGAGCTCCTACGAGCAGTACTTC
CDR3: CASTTSSSYEQYF

D: TRBD2
size: NA
J: TRBJ2-1
V: TRBV18
DNA: TGTGCCAGCTCATTGTCACTAGCGGGGGGGCCTGGGGAGCAGTTCTTC
CDR3: CASSLSLAGGPGEQFF

D: TRBD1
size: few
J: TRBJ2-7
V: TRBV5-1
DNA: TGCGCCAGCAGCGATCCCCGGGACAGGGAACGTGACGAGCAGTACTTC
CDR3: CASSDPRDRERDEQYF

D: NA
size: few
J: TRBJ2-2
V: TRBV19
DNA: TGTGCCAGTAGTATAGTAGCGGGACAGGGCCCCGGGGAGCTGTTTTTT
CDR3: CASSIVAGQGPGELFF

D: NA
size: few
J: TRBJ2-7
V: TRBV7-9
DNA: TGTGCCAGCAGCTTAAAGGGAGTAGTTGACGAGCAGTACTTC
CDR3: CASSLKGVVDEQYF

D: NA
size: NA
J: TRBJ2-1
V: TRBV10-3
DNA: TGTGCCATCGTCTCCTCCGGGACCTACAATGAGCAGTTCTTC
CDR3: CAIVSSGTYNEQFF

D: NA
size: NA
J: TRBJ2-2
V: TRBV19
DNA: TGTGCCAGTAGCTCCTGGGCGGGCAGCGACGGGGAGCTGTTTTTT
CDR3: CASSSWAGSDGELFF

D: NA
size: NA
J: TRBJ2-5
V: TRBV28
DNA: TGTGCCAGCAGTCCTAGGGAGACCCAAGAGACCCAGTACTTC
CDR3: CASSPRETQETQYF

D: NA
size: NA
J: TRBJ2-2
V: TRBV11-2
DNA: TGTGCCAGCAGCTTAAGCGGCCCATTGCCGCGGGAGCTGTTTTTT
CDR3: CASSLSGPLPRELFF

D: TRBD1
size: medium-sized
J: TRBJ2-5
V: TRBV6-5
DNA: TGTGCCAGCAGTTCTACCGGGACAGGGGGCGGAGAGACCCAGTACTTC
CDR3: CASSSTGTGGGETQYF

D: NA
size: NA
J: TRBJ1-1
V: TRBV4-1
DNA: TGCGCCAGCAGCCAAGGGACAATCTGGCGAGCTTTCTTT
CDR3: CASSQGTIWRAFF